A selection of T cell receptor beta chains follows, all from one sample in a study of blood T cell repertoires in COVID-19. Clones were sequenced by immunoSEQ multiplex PCR, and TCRdb holds only the in-frame ones, with some missing. The sample records about 120,000 clones, over 75% being singletons. Sequences were obtained from peripheral blood. These receptor sequences come from a woman of 80 years or more with acute or convalescent COVID-19. The CDR3 runs from the conserved cysteine through the conserved F or W. The order of the fields is D gene, V gene, CDR3 length, CDR3 protein. D genes are given only for firm matches.

D: .
V: TRBV28
length: 13
CDR3: CASSWRQHYGYTF

D: .
V: TRBV6-2/TRBV6-3
length: 16
CDR3: CASSPYLGGLNQPQHF

D: TRBD1
V: TRBV29-1
length: 16
CDR3: CSVEASGQGRDGELFF

D: TRBD1
V: TRBV7-2
length: 14
CDR3: CASSLVVGGQPQHF

D: .
V: TRBV5-6
length: 11
CDR3: CASSQGHEQYF

D: TRBD1
V: TRBV19
length: 17
CDR3: CASTIYGQGASNTEAFF

D: .
V: TRBV12-3/TRBV12-4
length: 13
CDR3: CASSLGRGYGYTF

D: .
V: TRBV19
length: 16
CDR3: CASSILRDTYNSPLHF

D: .
V: TRBV2
length: 13
CDR3: CASAGSNNSPLHF

D: .
V: TRBV5-1
length: 15
CDR3: CASSLVAGATYEQYF

D: .
V: TRBV19
length: 15
CDR3: CASSIDLGGVFTQHF

D: .
V: TRBV28
length: 16
CDR3: CASSLFSGVGTDTQYF

D: TRBD2
V: TRBV19
length: 17
CDR3: CASSIDPTGLAGNEQFF

D: .
V: TRBV5-1
length: 14
CDR3: CASSSQGSYNEQFF

D: .
V: TRBV6-5
length: 14
CDR3: CASTFSPGSYEQYF

D: .
V: TRBV21-1
length: 15
CDR3: CASSIRDFSDQPQHF

D: TRBD2
V: TRBV5-1
length: 15
CDR3: CASSQTSGGQETQYF

D: .
V: TRBV7-2
length: 13
CDR3: CASSINRFNEQYF

D: TRBD1
V: TRBV18
length: 13
CDR3: CASMGQLDQPQHF

D: TRBD1
V: TRBV18
length: 13
CDR3: CASSRTGGAEAFF

D: .
V: TRBV9
length: 15
CDR3: CASSVVPGSRETQYF

D: TRBD1
V: TRBV16
length: 15
CDR3: CASSHKQGVLETQYF

D: TRBD1
V: TRBV19
length: 12
CDR3: CASSPWDRGAFF

D: .
V: TRBV10-3
length: 13
CDR3: CAISEGGRRGYTF

D: TRBD2
V: TRBV4-1
length: 16
CDR3: CASSPELAGGYNEQFF

D: .
V: TRBV3-1/TRBV3-2
length: 12
CDR3: CASTMSTDTQYF

D: TRBD1
V: TRBV28
length: 15
CDR3: CASSPAGTGHNEQFF

D: .
V: TRBV29-1
length: 15
CDR3: CSVEKGGAQNTEAFF

D: .
V: TRBV6-5
length: 11
CDR3: CASIYTGELFF

D: TRBD1
V: TRBV6-5
length: 15
CDR3: CASSYIRTGKSEAFF

D: TRBD1
V: TRBV5-4
length: 17
CDR3: CASSLGAGGPISGELFF

D: TRBD2
V: TRBV28
length: 16
CDR3: CASSLLGVLAEETQYF

D: .
V: TRBV19
length: 14
CDR3: CASKEGLANQPQHF

D: TRBD1
V: TRBV6-2/TRBV6-3
length: 15
CDR3: CASSSDRWETYEQYF

D: TRBD1
V: TRBV11-3
length: 17
CDR3: CASSSTSSDRAREKLFF

D: TRBD1
V: TRBV12-5
length: 13
CDR3: CASGLGQGYGYTF

D: .
V: TRBV9
length: 13
CDR3: CASSPATNEKLFF

D: .
V: TRBV5-5
length: 13
CDR3: CASSNRENTEAFF

D: TRBD1
V: TRBV10-1
length: 19
CDR3: CASSESRQAGGGGNQPQHF

D: TRBD1
V: TRBV28
length: 21
CDR3: CASRQLPGQGGPSLSGNTIYF

D: TRBD1
V: TRBV5-1
length: 15
CDR3: CASSLDRTGAWGYTF

D: .
V: TRBV2
length: 15
CDR3: CASSEQGLTNEKLFF

D: .
V: TRBV6-5
length: 14
CDR3: CAIKRGGREYGYTF

D: TRBD1
V: TRBV10-3
length: 15
CDR3: CAISDRQGTYNEQFF